The rows below give T cell receptor beta chains drawn from one sample of a study of blood T cells in healthy people across ages. From the 5' RACE reads, TCRdb called clonotypes with MiXCR, one entry per CDR3 protein. The sample lists approximately 1.5 million distinct CDR3 sequences; approximately 32% were seen once. Sequencing input: blood. Receptors originate from a woman under 40 in good health. The CDR3 runs from the conserved cysteine through the conserved F or W. Fields, in order: clone size, J gene, D gene, V gene, CDR3 length, CDR3 protein, CDR3 DNA. D genes are given only for firm matches. Where a row states a size, it is once, few, many or the class of an expanded clone; other rows omit it.

>few|TRBJ1-2|-|TRBV6-1|14
CASSEPGQVYGYTF
TGTGCCAGCAGTGAACCCGGGCAGGTCTATGGCTACACCTTC
>once|TRBJ1-2|-|TRBV20-1|12
CSAREGIEGYTF
TGCAGTGCTAGAGAGGGCATCGAAGGCTACACCTTC
>-|TRBJ2-4|-|TRBV14|12
CASSQGGNIQYF
TGTGCCAGCAGCCAAGGAGGAAACATTCAGTACTTC
>-|TRBJ2-2|-|TRBV28|15
CASEGWTGANGELFF
TGTGCCAGCGAAGGATGGACGGGGGCGAACGGGGAGCTGTTTTTT
>-|TRBJ2-1|TRBD2|TRBV27|14
CASSPTGRGNEQFF
TGTGCCAGCAGTCCGACGGGGAGGGGCAATGAGCAGTTCTTC
>few|TRBJ2-1|-|TRBV6-5|15
CASSQLRGSVNEQFF
TGTGCCAGCAGCCAACTGAGGGGCTCAGTTAATGAGCAGTTCTTC
>-|TRBJ1-2|-|TRBV6-5|14
CASSYSVVRDGYTF
TGTGCCAGCAGTTACTCAGTGGTACGCGACGGCTACACCTTC
>-|TRBJ2-5|TRBD2|TRBV12-3/TRBV12-4|14
CASSGATYQETQYF
TGTGCCAGTAGCGGGGCGACGTACCAAGAGACCCAGTACTTC
>-|TRBJ2-7|TRBD1|TRBV20-1|13
CSAYGTVNYEQYF
TGCAGTGCTTATGGGACAGTCAACTACGAGCAGTACTTC
>-|TRBJ2-3|TRBD2|TRBV25-1|15
CASTGTSGKGDTQYF
TGTGCCAGCACCGGGACTAGCGGGAAAGGTGATACGCAGTATTTT
>many|TRBJ2-5|TRBD2|TRBV20-1|17
CSARRLAGGTQQETQYF
TGCAGTGCTAGAAGACTAGCGGGGGGAACACAACAAGAGACCCAGTACTTC
>few|TRBJ2-6|-|TRBV7-2|17
CASSLGTVISGANVRTF
TGTGCCAGCAGCTTAGGGACAGTTATCTCTGGGGCCAACGTCCGGACTTTC
>-|TRBJ2-2|TRBD2|TRBV12-3/TRBV12-4|14
CASSSSGVGGELFF
TGTGCCAGCAGTTCTAGCGGGGTTGGCGGGGAGCTGTTTTTT
>-|TRBJ2-7|-|TRBV7-3|18
CASSLRSSARGSYNEQYF
TGTGCCAGCAGCTTAAGGTCTAGCGCGAGGGGCTCCTACAATGAGCAGTACTTC
>few|TRBJ2-3|-|TRBV2|17
CASSDVPLAISTDTQYF
TGTGCCAGCAGCGACGTCCCACTAGCTATTAGCACAGATACGCAGTATTTT
>few|TRBJ2-2|TRBD1|TRBV15|16
CATSIRQGVNTGELFF
TGTGCCACCAGCATACGACAGGGGGTAAACACCGGGGAGCTGTTTTTT
>-|TRBJ1-1|-|TRBV6-6|13
CASIPHGSTEAFF
TGTGCCAGCATCCCACACGGGAGCACTGAAGCTTTCTTT
>few|TRBJ1-5|TRBD1|TRBV20-1|14
CSAKGQGERQPQHF
TGCAGTGCTAAGGGACAGGGTGAACGGCAGCCCCAGCATTTT
>few|TRBJ1-1|-|TRBV3-1|13
CASSLRTSPEAFF
TGTGCCAGCAGCCTCCGGACATCCCCTGAAGCTTTCTTT
>few|TRBJ2-1|-|TRBV4-1|14
CASSQDSMGNEQFF
TGCGCCAGCAGCCAAGATTCTATGGGCAATGAGCAGTTCTTC
>-|TRBJ2-7|-|TRBV28|12
CASRTPGYEQYF
TGTGCCAGCAGGACCCCTGGCTACGAGCAGTACTTC
>-|TRBJ1-2|TRBD1|TRBV9|15
CASSGGQGAQDGYTF
TGTGCCAGCAGCGGGGGACAGGGGGCGCAGGATGGCTACACCTTC
>-|TRBJ2-6|TRBD1|TRBV4-1|18
CASGPGQGMGRGANVLTF
TGCGCCAGCGGCCCGGGACAGGGCATGGGTCGCGGGGCCAACGTCCTGACTTTC
>-|TRBJ2-7|TRBD2|TRBV20-1|13
CSANRLADYEQYF
TGCAGTGCTAATCGGCTAGCGGATTACGAGCAGTACTTC
>few|TRBJ2-3|TRBD2|TRBV20-1|17
CSARFVHSGGASDTQYF
TGCAGTGCTAGATTCGTGCATAGCGGGGGGGCTTCAGATACGCAGTATTTT
>-|TRBJ2-5|-|TRBV24-1|15
CATSDLKGEQETQYF
TGTGCCACCAGTGATTTGAAAGGGGAACAAGAGACCCAGTACTTC
>few|TRBJ2-5|-|TRBV7-9|16
CASSPSLAEDQETQYF
TGTGCCAGCAGCCCTTCACTAGCTGAGGACCAAGAGACCCAGTACTTC
>-|TRBJ2-3|-|TRBV6-1|16
CASSERQGGGTDTQYF
TGTGCCAGCAGTGAACGACAGGGAGGGGGCACAGATACGCAGTATTTT
>few|TRBJ1-2|TRBD1|TRBV28|14
CASSLDQGARGYTF
TGTGCCAGCAGTTTGGATCAGGGGGCACGGGGCTACACCTTC
>few|TRBJ2-3|TRBD2|TRBV7-3|16
CASSPGGSGREDTQYF
TGTGCCAGCAGCCCCGGCGGTAGCGGGAGGGAGGATACGCAGTATTTT
>few|TRBJ2-7|-|TRBV30|12
CALTGSPYEQYF
TGTGCCTTGACAGGATCCCCTTACGAGCAGTACTTC
>few|TRBJ1-5|TRBD1|TRBV6-6|16
CASSYSGTGYNQPQHF
TGTGCCAGCAGTTACTCGGGGACAGGGTACAATCAGCCCCAGCATTTT
>-|TRBJ2-5|-|TRBV29-1|15
CSVILGLRIRETQYF
TGCAGCGTCATCCTAGGCTTGAGGATAAGAGAGACCCAGTACTTC
>-|TRBJ1-5|-|TRBV6-6|16
CASSYRGVGEGQPQHF
TGTGCCAGCAGTTATCGGGGGGTGGGGGAGGGACAGCCCCAGCATTTT
>few|TRBJ1-2|-|TRBV6-1|14
CASSDIARSYGYTF
TGTGCCAGCAGCGACATCGCCAGGTCCTATGGCTACACCTTC
>-|TRBJ2-1|-|TRBV30|16
CAWGLSGGGGRREQFF
TGTGCCTGGGGCTTATCCGGAGGCGGAGGGCGACGTGAGCAGTTCTTC
>-|TRBJ2-7|TRBD2|TRBV7-6|13
CASSLGASGEQYF
TGTGCCAGCAGCTTAGGGGCTAGCGGGGAGCAGTACTTC
>few|TRBJ2-1|TRBD2|TRBV7-2|16
CASSTRLATTYNEQFF
TGTGCCAGCAGCACCCGACTAGCCACCACCTACAATGAGCAGTTCTTC